This entry lists 9 T cell receptor beta chains sequenced from one sample in a study of identical twins (dated by TCRdb to the mid-2010s). Libraries were prepared through 5' RACE. Reads for this sample came from an Illumina HiSeq 2000. TCRdb handled the public reads itself, with Q25 trimming in fastp and clone calling in MiXCR, and kept productive beta chains. Entries are consolidated by CDR3 protein sequence, retaining the most common genes and DNA. Counted in this sample were 420,000 or so distinct CDR3 sequences; around a sixth of them appeared once. The top ten clonotypes cover 9% to 15% of the sample. Sequencing was carried out using naive T cells sorted from blood. The cell subset or site label for this specimen denotes: cells isolated with a human naive T-cell isolation kit. These receptors were taken from a man aged 45-65 years in good health.

This clonotype was recorded a few times. The CDR3: CASSSFGGRYDPQHF. The CDR3 region has the DNA TGTGCCAGCAGCTCCTTTGGGGGCCGTTACGACCCCCAGCATTTT. The J gene is TRBJ1-5, the V gene TRBV5-5, with D perhaps matching TRBD1 (6 bases). CDR3 length equals 15 residues. Germline V gives CDR1 SGHKS, CDR2 YYEKEE (reference sequence). The V and J ends lost 3 bases and 10 bases respectively, with 20 bases between them.

The table lists this clonotype with a few counts. This chain connects TRBV7-8 to TRBJ2-2; D gene ambiguous. The CDR3 sequence is 15 residues long. The germline gives CDR1 SGHVS, CDR2 FQNEAQ. The ends were cut back, 2 bases at V and 2 bases at J, with 9 bases in the middle. The CDR3 reads CASSLFHRNTGELFF. The DNA of the CDR3 is TGTGCCAGCAGCTTATTTCACAGAAACACCGGGGAGCTGTTTTTT.

The chain combines TRBV20-1 with TRBJ2-1; D is perhaps TRBD2 (6 bases). V was clipped by 6 bases and J by 8 bases, with 14 bases between them. Germline CDR1 and CDR2: DFQATT and SNEGSKA (reference sequence). The CDR3 runs 12 residues. The CDR3 DNA follows: TGCAGTGCAACACAAACTAGCTATGAGCAGTTCTTC. Protein sequence: CSATQTSYEQFF.

This clonotype has just a few counts. The genes are TRBV12-3 or TRBV12-4 and TRBJ1-6; 10 positions match TRBD1. Trimming took 6 bases from V and 7 from J; bases not matched to a gene: 3. The CDR3 sequence is 14 residues long. For the CDR3, the DNA is TGTGCCAGCAGACCGGGACAGGGGAATTCACCCCTCCACTTT. Protein: CASRPGQGNSPLHF.

This clonotype was counted ten times or more. The DNA for the CDR3 is TGTGCCAGCAGCAGACACGAAAAAAACATTCAGTACTTC. This codes for CASSRHEKNIQYF. V usage is TRBV27 and J usage is TRBJ2-4; D remains ambiguous. The CDR3 has 13 residues. CDR1 and CDR2 from the germline V gene are MNHEY and SMNVEV (reference sequence). Trimming removed 6 bases at V and 4 bases at J, with 10 bases between.

Turning to this clonotype: A junction boundary mismatches the germline segment, possibly from a read error. V usage is TRBV3-1 and J usage is TRBJ2-7, with TRBD1 identical over 7 bases. This CDR3 has 12 amino acids. Germline assignment: CDR1 LGHDT and CDR2 YNNKEL (reference sequence). The CDR3 coding sequence is TGTGCCAGCAGCGAAGGAACGGGACAGACGCACTTC. Protein: CASSEGTGQTHF.

This clonotype came up a few times. The chain uses TRBV20-1 and TRBJ1-6; D unclear. This CDR3 spans 11 amino acids. V lost 2 bases and J lost 8, with 4 bases in between. Germline CDR1 reads DFQATT; CDR2 reads SNEGSKA (reference sequence). This CDR3 is CSARMDSPLHF. The CDR3 DNA reads as TGCAGTGCTAGAATGGATTCACCCCTCCACTTT.

This clonotype was observed a handful of times. V is TRBV6-5 and J is TRBJ2-7; the match to TRBD1 covers 10 bases. Trimming took 10 bases from V and 3 from J; bases not matched to a gene: 3. The CDR3 totals 12 residues. Germline CDR1 MNHEY, CDR2 SVGAGI. The CDR3 sequence: CATWTGGYEQYF. DNA of the CDR3: TGTGCCACCTGGACAGGGGGCTACGAGCAGTACTTC.

This clonotype has ten or more counts. V gene TRBV10-3 combines with J gene TRBJ2-3, with D perhaps TRBD1 (5 bases). Deletions cut 0 bases from V and 1 base from J, with 11 bases between. This CDR3 region has 16 residues. Germline CDR1 is ENHRY and CDR2 is SYGVKD. As DNA, the CDR3 is TGTGCCATCAGTGAGTCTGTGGGGCTAGGCACAGATACGCAGTATTTT. Protein product: CAISESVGLGTDTQYF.